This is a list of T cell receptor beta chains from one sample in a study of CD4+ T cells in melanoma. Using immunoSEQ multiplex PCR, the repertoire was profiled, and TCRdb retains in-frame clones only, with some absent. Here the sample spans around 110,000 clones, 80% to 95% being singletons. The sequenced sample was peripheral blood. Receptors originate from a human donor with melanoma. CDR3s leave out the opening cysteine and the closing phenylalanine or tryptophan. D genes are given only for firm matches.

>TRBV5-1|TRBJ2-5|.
ASRDPGTAAPEETQY
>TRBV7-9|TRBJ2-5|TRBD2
ATLPSGQETQY
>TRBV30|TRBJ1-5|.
AWSVSQSQPQH
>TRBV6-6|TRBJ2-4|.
ASKAGAGNIQY
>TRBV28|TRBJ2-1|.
ASSPRLSSYNEQF
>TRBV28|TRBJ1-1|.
ASSLRGRDTEAF
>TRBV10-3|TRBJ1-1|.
AISAQGGGRTEAF
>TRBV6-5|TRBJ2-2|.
ASSAQNTGELF
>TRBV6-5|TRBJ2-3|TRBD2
ASSPTGGAGDTQY
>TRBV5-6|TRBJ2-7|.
ASQQPGAGAPYEQY
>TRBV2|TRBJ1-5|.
ASSDWTGGNQPQH
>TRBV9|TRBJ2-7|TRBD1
ASSLGDSSPAEQY
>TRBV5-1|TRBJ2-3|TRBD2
ASSPGLAGGTDTQY
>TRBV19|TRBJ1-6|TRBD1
ASSIDVTGHSPLH
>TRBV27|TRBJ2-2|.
ASSASERPGELF